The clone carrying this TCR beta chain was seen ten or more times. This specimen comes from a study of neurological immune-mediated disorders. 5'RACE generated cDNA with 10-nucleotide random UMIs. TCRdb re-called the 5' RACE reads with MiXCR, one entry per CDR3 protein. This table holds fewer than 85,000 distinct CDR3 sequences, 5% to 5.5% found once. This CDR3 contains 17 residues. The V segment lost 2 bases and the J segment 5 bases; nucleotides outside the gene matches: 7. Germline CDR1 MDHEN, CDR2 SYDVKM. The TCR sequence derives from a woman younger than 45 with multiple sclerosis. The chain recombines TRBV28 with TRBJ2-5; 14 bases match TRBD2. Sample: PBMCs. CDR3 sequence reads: CASSLPRLAGGPETQYF. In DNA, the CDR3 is TGTGCCAGCAGTTTACCTCGACTAGCGGGAGGGCCCGAGACCCAGTACTTC.